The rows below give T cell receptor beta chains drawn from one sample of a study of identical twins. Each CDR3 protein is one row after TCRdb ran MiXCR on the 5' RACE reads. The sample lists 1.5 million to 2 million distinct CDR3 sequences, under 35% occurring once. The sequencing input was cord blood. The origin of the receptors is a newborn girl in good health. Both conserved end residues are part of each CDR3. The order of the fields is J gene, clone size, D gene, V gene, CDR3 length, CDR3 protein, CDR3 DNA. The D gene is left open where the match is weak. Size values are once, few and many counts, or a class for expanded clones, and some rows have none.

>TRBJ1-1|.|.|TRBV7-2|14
CASSAQDRNTEAFF
TGTGCCAGCAGCGCCCAGGACAGAAACACTGAAGCTTTCTTT
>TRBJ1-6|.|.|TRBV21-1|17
CASSFWRRQGNNSPLHF
TGTGCCAGCAGCTTCTGGAGGAGACAGGGAAATAATTCACCCCTCCACTTT
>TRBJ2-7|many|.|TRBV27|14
CASSLFRGPYEQYF
TGTGCCAGCAGTTTATTTCGGGGTCCCTACGAGCAGTACTTC
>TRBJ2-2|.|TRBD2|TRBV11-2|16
CASSPSAGGYTGELFF
TGTGCCAGCAGCCCCTCTGCGGGGGGATACACCGGGGAGCTGTTTTTT
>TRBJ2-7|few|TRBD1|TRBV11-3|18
CASSLLVLGTGESHEQYF
TGTGCCAGCAGCTTATTGGTGTTGGGGACAGGGGAATCCCACGAGCAGTACTTC
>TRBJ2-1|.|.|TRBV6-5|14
CASSPLRWDNEQFF
TGTGCCAGCAGTCCCCTTAGGTGGGACAATGAGCAGTTCTTC
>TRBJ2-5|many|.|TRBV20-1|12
CSAREKGVTQYF
TGCAGTGCTAGAGAAAAGGGGGTGACCCAGTACTTC
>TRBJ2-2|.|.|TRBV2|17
CASTIHWWQGGTGELFF
TGTGCCAGCACCATCCATTGGTGGCAGGGCGGCACCGGGGAGCTGTTTTTT
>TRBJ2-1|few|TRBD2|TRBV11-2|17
CASSLVGTSGGYNEQFF
TGTGCCAGCAGCTTAGTTGGGACTAGCGGGGGGTACAATGAGCAGTTCTTC
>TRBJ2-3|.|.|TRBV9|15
CASSGLLGVTDTQYF
TGTGCCAGCAGCGGGCTTCTAGGGGTCACAGATACGCAGTATTTT
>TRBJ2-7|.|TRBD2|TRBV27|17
CASSSPTGTSSVYEQYF
TGTGCCAGCAGTTCCCCAACCGGGACTAGCTCGGTATACGAGCAGTACTTC
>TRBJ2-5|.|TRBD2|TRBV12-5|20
CASGSSTSGGAISGRETQYF
TGTGCTAGTGGCTCATCGACTAGCGGGGGGGCCATCAGCGGGCGAGAGACCCAGTACTTC
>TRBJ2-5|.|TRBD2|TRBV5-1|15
CASRRIIAGQETQYF
TGCGCCAGCAGACGGATTATAGCGGGACAAGAGACCCAGTACTTC
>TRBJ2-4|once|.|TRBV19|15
CASSAHMLAKNIQYF
TGTGCCAGTTCGGCCCATATGTTAGCCAAAAACATTCAGTACTTC